This paragraph covers one T cell receptor beta chain sequence. What it recognizes is unknown. The CDR3 is 14 amino acids. The V segment lost 2 bases and the J segment 4 bases; nucleotides outside the gene matches: 1. Germline V gene sequence: CDR1 MNHNY, CDR2 SVGAGI (reference sequence). The PCR used 60 Vbeta and 13 Jbeta primers. Only in-frame clones appear in the TCRdb table, and some are missing; sequencing was by immunoSEQ multiplex PCR. The sample gives some 100,000 clones, roughly 77% of which show up once; under 5% is in the top ten. These data belong to a study of cytomegalovirus exposure and HLA in healthy donors. Whole-study results and caveats: With high specificity and sensitivity, the classifier reportedly diagnosed cytomegalovirus status. The authors later linked a missense DCLRE1C variant to TCR beta V- and J-gene trimming. Reportedly, HLA-A and HLA-B alleles of most subjects were accurately predicted from TCR beta.

The sequencing sample was made of PBMCs. The receptor was isolated from a woman aged 45-65 years in good health and CMV-seropositive. This rearrangement joins TRBV6-6 to TRBJ2-2, with 7 positions matching TRBD1. The CDR3 loop is CASSYAGGTGELFF. Here the CDR3 DNA reads TGTGCCAGCAGTTACGCAGGGGGCACCGGGGAGCTGTTTTTT.